This T cell receptor (beta chain) was observed in a study of blood T cell repertoires in COVID-19. Background on the study: Samples taken during acute and convalescent COVID-19 were collected in the United States, Italy and Spain. T cells, B-cell-depleted T cells, or PBMCs supplied cDNA or gDNA.

Concerning this clone itself: The sample has other DNA sequences that encode this CDR3 too.

In the source study's methods: Estimates of nucleated cell counts were drawn from the amplification of reference gene primers. Sequencing was performed with immunoSEQ multiplex PCR; in TCRdb, only in-frame clones are kept and a portion is missing. D and trimming come from the DNA, and the V and J calls and clone size come from that table. Of tens of thousands of clones in the sample, 86% were seen once. V lost 0 bases and J 5 bases, leaving 8 bases between the germline ends. The CDR3 is made up of 14 amino acids. Germline loops: CDR1 LGHDT, CDR2 YNNKEL (reference sequence). J is TRBJ2-1 and V is TRBV3-1 (or the pseudogene TRBV3-2), with D hard to call. Specimen: peripheral blood. The TCR was taken from a man between 60 and 75 years old with active or convalescent COVID-19. The CDR3 here is CASSQDFSNNEQFF. The DNA of the CDR3 is TGTGCCAGCAGCCAAGATTTTTCCAACAATGAGCAGTTCTTC.